A selection of T cell receptor beta chains follows, all from one sample in a study of neurological immune-mediated disorders. MiXCR, applied by TCRdb to the 5' RACE reads, yields one record per CDR3 protein. Of around 33,000 distinct CDR3 sequences listed, roughly a quarter are singletons. Sequenced: CD4+ T cells from blood. The receptors were sampled from a man aged 45 to 65 with HTLV-1-associated myelopathy (HAM/TSP). Both conserved end residues are part of each CDR3. Fields, in order: clone size, J gene, D gene, V gene, CDR3 protein, CDR3 DNA. A D gene is named only where the DNA matches it firmly. Part of the rows lack a size; the others show once, few, many or a class for expanded clones.

size: many; J: TRBJ2-3; D: .; V: TRBV6-6; CDR3: CASSYTPGNTDTQYF; DNA: TGTGCCAGCAGTTACACCCCCGGAAACACAGATACGCAGTATTTT
size: many; J: TRBJ2-5; D: TRBD1; V: TRBV7-2; CDR3: CASTPDRGREETQYF; DNA: TGTGCCAGCACCCCGGACAGGGGAAGGGAAGAGACCCAGTACTTC
size: few; J: TRBJ2-1; D: .; V: TRBV3-1; CDR3: CASTIYRGGEQFF; DNA: TGTGCCAGCACCATTTACAGGGGAGGTGAGCAGTTCTTC
size: many; J: TRBJ2-2; D: .; V: TRBV11-1; CDR3: CASSSQFTGELFF; DNA: TGTGCCAGCAGCTCACAGTTCACCGGGGAGCTGTTTTTT
size: few; J: TRBJ2-1; D: TRBD2; V: TRBV19; CDR3: CASSILSFSGREEQFF; DNA: TGTGCCAGTAGTATCCTATCCTTCAGCGGGAGGGAGGAGCAGTTCTTC
size: many; J: TRBJ2-1; D: TRBD2; V: TRBV10-3; CDR3: CAISDPRGGFRGEQFF; DNA: TGTGCCATCAGTGACCCACGGGGGGGCTTCAGAGGTGAGCAGTTCTTC
size: many; J: TRBJ2-5; D: TRBD2; V: TRBV20-1; CDR3: CSARGLGAGGGLETQYF; DNA: TGCAGTGCTAGAGGGTTGGGGGCGGGGGGGGGTCTGGAGACCCAGTACTTC
size: .; J: TRBJ2-7; D: .; V: TRBV12-3/TRBV12-4; CDR3: CVSSLYAGIPEQYF; DNA: TGTGTGAGCAGCTTGTATGCGGGAATCCCCGAGCAGTACTTC
size: .; J: TRBJ1-2; D: TRBD1; V: TRBV5-1; CDR3: CASSSTGGSGGYTF; DNA: TGCGCCAGCAGCTCGACAGGGGGATCGGGCGGCTACACCTTC
size: .; J: TRBJ2-7; D: TRBD1; V: TRBV6-5; CDR3: CASSYGTESTKQYF; DNA: TGTGCCAGCAGTTATGGGACAGAGTCTACGAAGCAGTACTTC
size: .; J: TRBJ2-2; D: .; V: TRBV7-6; CDR3: CASSLDRWDTGELFF; DNA: TGTGCCAGCAGCTTAGACAGGTGGGACACCGGGGAGCTGTTTTTT
size: many; J: TRBJ1-4; D: TRBD1; V: TRBV5-1; CDR3: CASSRGQGGEKLFF; DNA: TGCGCCAGCAGCCGGGGACAGGGGGGTGAAAAACTGTTTTTT
size: many; J: TRBJ1-2; D: .; V: TRBV13; CDR3: CASRLRTVDYGYTF; DNA: TGTGCCAGCAGACTAAGGACGGTGGACTATGGCTACACCTTC
size: many; J: TRBJ2-7; D: TRBD1; V: TRBV25-1; CDR3: CASSVQRTGRPQGEQYF; DNA: TGTGCCAGCAGTGTCCAACGGACAGGGCGGCCCCAGGGGGAGCAGTACTTC
size: many; J: TRBJ2-1; D: .; V: TRBV7-2; CDR3: CASSLAVSSYNEQFF; DNA: TGTGCCAGCAGCTTAGCAGTGAGCTCCTACAATGAGCAGTTCTTC
size: .; J: TRBJ2-3; D: .; V: TRBV30; CDR3: CAWSPDTMRNTQYF; DNA: TGTGCCTGGAGTCCTGATACAATGCGGAATACGCAGTATTTT
size: .; J: TRBJ2-1; D: .; V: TRBV18; CDR3: CASSPPIAGSSYNEQFF; DNA: TGTGCCAGCTCACCACCGATCGCGGGTAGCTCCTACAATGAGCAGTTCTTC
size: many; J: TRBJ2-3; D: TRBD2; V: TRBV9; CDR3: CASSSTSWLGDTQYF; DNA: TGTGCCAGCAGTTCGACTAGCTGGTTAGGAGATACGCAGTATTTT
size: many; J: TRBJ2-7; D: .; V: TRBV5-1; CDR3: CASSPDNYEQYF; DNA: TGCGCCAGCAGCCCGGACAACTACGAGCAGTACTTC
size: many; J: TRBJ1-1; D: .; V: TRBV18; CDR3: CASSPVVGPGAFF; DNA: TGTGCCAGCTCCCCCGTCGTGGGGCCTGGGGCTTTCTTT
size: few; J: TRBJ2-5; D: .; V: TRBV3-1; CDR3: CASSHTRSTETQYF; DNA: TGTGCCAGCAGCCATACCCGATCGACAGAGACCCAGTACTTC
size: many; J: TRBJ1-4; D: TRBD1; V: TRBV20-1; CDR3: CSARRTGGVGEKLFF; DNA: TGCAGTGCTCGCAGGACAGGGGGCGTGGGTGAAAAACTGTTTTTT
size: many; J: TRBJ1-1; D: .; V: TRBV29-1; CDR3: CSVRERGTEAFF; DNA: TGCAGCGTGAGGGAGAGGGGCACTGAAGCTTTCTTT
size: once; J: TRBJ1-5; D: TRBD1; V: TRBV7-9; CDR3: CASSSDRGPLGPQHF; DNA: TGTGCCAGCAGCTCGGACAGGGGTCCCCTAGGACCCCAGCATTTT
size: many; J: TRBJ2-6; D: .; V: TRBV20-1; CDR3: CSAKPPHGSGANVLTF; DNA: TGCAGTGCAAAACCCCCCCATGGCTCTGGGGCCAACGTCCTGACTTTC
size: few; J: TRBJ2-6; D: .; V: TRBV18; CDR3: CASSPPNSGANVLTF; DNA: TGTGCCAGCTCTCCGCCAAACTCTGGGGCCAACGTCCTGACTTTC
size: many; J: TRBJ2-7; D: .; V: TRBV12-3/TRBV12-4; CDR3: CASSQRRSHEQYF; DNA: TGTGCCAGCAGTCAAAGACGGTCACACGAGCAGTACTTC
size: many; J: TRBJ2-7; D: TRBD2; V: TRBV7-2; CDR3: CASSSGLAGLLLDSYEQYF; DNA: TGTGCCAGCAGCTCGGGACTAGCGGGCCTCTTATTGGACTCCTACGAGCAGTACTTC
size: .; J: TRBJ1-1; D: .; V: TRBV24-1; CDR3: CATSDLRGSANTEAFF; DNA: TGTGCCACCAGTGATTTGCGAGGGTCGGCCAACACTGAAGCTTTCTTT
size: many; J: TRBJ1-1; D: TRBD1; V: TRBV29-1; CDR3: CSVTSGTGLSEAFF; DNA: TGCAGCGTGACTTCGGGGACAGGGTTGTCTGAAGCTTTCTTT
size: many; J: TRBJ1-3; D: .; V: TRBV6-5; CDR3: CASTLQFSGNTIYF; DNA: TGTGCCAGCACCCTACAATTCTCTGGAAACACCATATATTTT
size: many; J: TRBJ1-6; D: .; V: TRBV12-3/TRBV12-4; CDR3: CASSLDRNNSPLHF; DNA: TGTGCCAGCAGTTTGGACAGAAATAATTCACCCCTCCACTTT
size: many; J: TRBJ1-1; D: .; V: TRBV27; CDR3: CASSPRRMRDTEAFF; DNA: TGTGCCAGCAGTCCCCGACGGATGAGGGACACTGAAGCTTTCTTT
size: .; J: TRBJ2-2; D: .; V: TRBV3-1; CDR3: CASIQFGGVASVGELFF; DNA: TGTGCCAGCATCCAGTTCGGCGGGGTGGCCTCGGTCGGGGAGCTGTTTTTT
size: many; J: TRBJ1-6; D: TRBD1; V: TRBV20-1; CDR3: CSAREWDRGDGSPLHF; DNA: TGCAGTGCTAGAGAATGGGACAGGGGCGATGGATCACCCCTCCACTTT
size: .; J: TRBJ2-1; D: .; V: TRBV5-1; CDR3: CASSLREYNEQFF; DNA: TGCGCCAGCAGCTTGAGAGAGTACAATGAGCAGTTCTTC
size: many; J: TRBJ1-2; D: .; V: TRBV11-2; CDR3: CASSLESRAVYGYTF; DNA: TGTGCCAGCAGCTTAGAGTCCAGGGCGGTCTATGGCTACACCTTC
size: many; J: TRBJ1-1; D: .; V: TRBV7-2; CDR3: CASSLTGSNTEAFF; DNA: TGTGCCAGCAGCTTAACAGGCTCGAACACTGAAGCTTTCTTT
size: many; J: TRBJ1-2; D: .; V: TRBV12-3/TRBV12-4; CDR3: CASSYDEVDGYTF; DNA: TGTGCCAGCAGTTATGACGAAGTTGACGGCTACACCTTC
size: .; J: TRBJ1-6; D: .; V: TRBV6-6; CDR3: CASRDTNNSPLHF; DNA: TGTGCCAGCCGGGACACTAATAATTCACCCCTCCACTTT
size: .; J: TRBJ1-4; D: .; V: TRBV20-1; CDR3: CSARDIATNEKLFF; DNA: TGCAGTGCTAGAGATATAGCAACTAATGAAAAACTGTTTTTT
size: medium-sized; J: TRBJ2-7; D: .; V: TRBV5-1; CDR3: CASSLWTGEHEQYF; DNA: TGCGCCAGCAGCCTCTGGACCGGGGAGCACGAGCAGTACTTC
size: many; J: TRBJ2-2; D: .; V: TRBV7-2; CDR3: CASSPGPVVTGELFF; DNA: TGTGCCAGCAGCCCGGGGCCCGTTGTCACCGGGGAGCTGTTTTTT
size: many; J: TRBJ1-2; D: TRBD1; V: TRBV5-1; CDR3: CASSRDSGSNYGYTF; DNA: TGCGCCAGCAGCCGGGACAGTGGGTCTAACTATGGCTACACCTTC
size: .; J: TRBJ2-7; D: .; V: TRBV6-5; CDR3: CASSYPVDMSDEQYF; DNA: TGTGCCAGCAGTTACCCCGTCGACATGTCTGACGAGCAGTACTTC
size: many; J: TRBJ1-2; D: TRBD1; V: TRBV12-3/TRBV12-4; CDR3: CASSFSQGEERGYTF; DNA: TGTGCCAGCAGTTTTTCACAGGGGGAGGAACGGGGCTACACCTTC
size: many; J: TRBJ2-3; D: .; V: TRBV20-1; CDR3: CSARVQDRTDTQYF; DNA: TGCAGTGCTAGAGTTCAGGACCGCACAGATACGCAGTATTTT
size: once; J: TRBJ1-2; D: TRBD1; V: TRBV25-1; CDR3: CAGSPGGGRGHTF; DNA: TGTGCCGGCAGTCCAGGGGGAGGTCGGGGCCACACCTTC
size: once; J: TRBJ2-3; D: .; V: TRBV24-1; CDR3: CATSEGQGTTDTQYF; DNA: TGTGCCACCAGTGAAGGTCAAGGGACCACAGATACGCAGTATTTT
size: many; J: TRBJ2-1; D: TRBD2; V: TRBV14; CDR3: CASSPLAGGREQFF; DNA: TGTGCCAGCAGCCCACTAGCGGGAGGTCGCGAGCAGTTCTTC
size: .; J: TRBJ2-4; D: .; V: TRBV27; CDR3: CASREGPKNIQYF; DNA: TGTGCCAGCAGGGAAGGGCCCAAAAACATTCAGTACTTC
size: many; J: TRBJ2-2; D: TRBD2; V: TRBV5-6; CDR3: CASRLAGKNTGELFF; DNA: TGTGCCAGCAGGTTAGCGGGGAAGAACACCGGGGAGCTGTTTTTT
size: once; J: TRBJ2-1; D: .; V: TRBV5-1; CDR3: CASSLRGGDSNEQFF; DNA: TGCGCCAGCAGCTTAAGAGGGGGGGACTCGAATGAGCAGTTCTTC
size: .; J: TRBJ1-2; D: .; V: TRBV7-9; CDR3: CASSPSRIYGYTF; DNA: TGTGCCAGCAGCCCAAGCAGGATCTATGGCTACACCTTC
size: many; J: TRBJ2-3; D: TRBD2; V: TRBV5-4; CDR3: CASSSGGGHATDTQYF; DNA: TGTGCCAGCAGCTCGGGGGGGGGACACGCCACAGATACGCAGTATTTT
size: few; J: TRBJ1-1; D: .; V: TRBV27; CDR3: CASSFNGGNTEAFF; DNA: TGTGCCAGCAGTTTTAACGGGGGAAACACTGAAGCTTTCTTT
size: .; J: TRBJ2-3; D: TRBD2; V: TRBV3-1; CDR3: CASSPVLAAGTDTQYF; DNA: TGTGCCAGCAGCCCTGTACTAGCGGCCGGCACAGATACGCAGTATTTT
size: many; J: TRBJ2-5; D: .; V: TRBV29-1; CDR3: CSVDPYPETQYF; DNA: TGCAGCGTTGACCCGTACCCCGAGACCCAGTACTTC
size: once; J: TRBJ2-3; D: TRBD2; V: TRBV5-6; CDR3: CASSLSGGGTDTQYF; DNA: TGTGCCAGCAGTTTGAGCGGGGGGGGCACAGATACGCAGTATTTT